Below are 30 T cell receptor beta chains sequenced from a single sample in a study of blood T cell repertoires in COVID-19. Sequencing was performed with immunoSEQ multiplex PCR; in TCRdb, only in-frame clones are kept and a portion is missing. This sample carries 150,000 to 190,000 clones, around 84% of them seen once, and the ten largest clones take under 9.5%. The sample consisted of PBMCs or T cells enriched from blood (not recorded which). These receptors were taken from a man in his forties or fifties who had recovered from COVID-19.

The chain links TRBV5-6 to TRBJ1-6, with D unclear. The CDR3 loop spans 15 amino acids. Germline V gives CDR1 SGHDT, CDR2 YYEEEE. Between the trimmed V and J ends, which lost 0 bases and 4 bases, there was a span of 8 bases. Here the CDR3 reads CASSLGSGYNSPLHF. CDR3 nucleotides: TGTGCCAGCAGCTTGGGGTCAGGATATAATTCACCCCTCCACTTT.

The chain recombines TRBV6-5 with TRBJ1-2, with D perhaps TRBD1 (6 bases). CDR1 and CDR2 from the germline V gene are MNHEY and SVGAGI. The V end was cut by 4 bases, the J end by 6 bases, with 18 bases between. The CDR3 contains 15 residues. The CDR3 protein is CASSWKGLGADGYTF. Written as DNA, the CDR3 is TGTGCCAGCAGTTGGAAGGGTCTGGGGGCGGATGGCTACACCTTC.

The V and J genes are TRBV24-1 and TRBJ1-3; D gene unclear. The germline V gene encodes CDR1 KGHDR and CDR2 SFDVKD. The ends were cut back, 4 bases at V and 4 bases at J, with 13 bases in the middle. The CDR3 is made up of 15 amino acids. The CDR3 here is CATSESEDRGNTIYF. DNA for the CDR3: TGTGCCACCAGTGAGTCAGAGGATCGCGGAAACACCATATATTTT.

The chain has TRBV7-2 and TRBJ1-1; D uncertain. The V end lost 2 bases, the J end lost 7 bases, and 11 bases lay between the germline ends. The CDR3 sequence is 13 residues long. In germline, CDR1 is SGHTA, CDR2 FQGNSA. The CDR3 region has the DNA TGTGCCAGCAGCTTATCGTCTGGAGATGAAGCTTTCTTT. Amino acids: CASSLSSGDEAFF.

Here the CDR3 reads CASSQYGTSDREQYF. The CDR3 region has the DNA TGTGCCAGCAGCCAATACGGGACTAGCGATCGCGAGCAGTACTTC. The chain is built from TRBV3-1 (or the pseudogene TRBV3-2) and TRBJ2-7, with 10 bases fitting TRBD2. Germline CDR1 LGHDT, CDR2 YNNKEL (reference sequence). CDR3 length equals 15 residues. The V segment lost 2 bases and the J segment 6 bases; nucleotides outside the gene matches: 7.

This CDR3 is CASSQVAGANQPQHF. DNA of the CDR3: TGCGCCAGCAGCCAAGTGGCAGGGGCCAATCAGCCCCAGCATTTT. The genes are TRBV4-1 and TRBJ1-5; tentatively, D is TRBD1 (6 bases). V lost 1 base to trimming and J lost 3 bases, with 10 bases between them. In germline, CDR1 is MGHRA, CDR2 YSYEKL. This CDR3 is built from 15 residues.

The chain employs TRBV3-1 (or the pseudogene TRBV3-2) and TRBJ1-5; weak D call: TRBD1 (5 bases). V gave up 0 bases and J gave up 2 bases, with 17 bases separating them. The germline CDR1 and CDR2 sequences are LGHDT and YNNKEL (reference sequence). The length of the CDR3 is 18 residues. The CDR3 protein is CASSQDGGGGWGNQPQHF. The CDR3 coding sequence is TGTGCCAGCAGCCAAGATGGCGGGGGAGGATGGGGCAATCAGCCCCAGCATTTT.

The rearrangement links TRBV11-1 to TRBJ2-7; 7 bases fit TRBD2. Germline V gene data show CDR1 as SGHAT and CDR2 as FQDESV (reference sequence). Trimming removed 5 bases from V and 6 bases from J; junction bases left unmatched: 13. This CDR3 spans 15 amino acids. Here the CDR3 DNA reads TGTGCCAGCAGCCGACGGGCAGCGGGGCCCTCCGAGCAGTACTTC. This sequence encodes CASSRRAAGPSEQYF.

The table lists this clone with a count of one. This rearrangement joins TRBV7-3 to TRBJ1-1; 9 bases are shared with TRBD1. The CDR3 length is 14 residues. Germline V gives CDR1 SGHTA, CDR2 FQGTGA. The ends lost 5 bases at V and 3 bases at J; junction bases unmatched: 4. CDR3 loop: CASSEQGAYTEAFF. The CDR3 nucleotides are TGTGCCAGCAGCGAACAGGGGGCGTACACTGAAGCTTTCTTT.

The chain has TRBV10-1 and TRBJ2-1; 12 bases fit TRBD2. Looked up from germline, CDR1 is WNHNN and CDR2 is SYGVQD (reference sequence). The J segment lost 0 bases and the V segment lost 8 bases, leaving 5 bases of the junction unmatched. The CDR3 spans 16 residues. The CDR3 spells CASYSSGGASYNEQFF. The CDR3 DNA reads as TGCGCCAGCTATTCTAGCGGGGGGGCCTCCTACAATGAGCAGTTCTTC.

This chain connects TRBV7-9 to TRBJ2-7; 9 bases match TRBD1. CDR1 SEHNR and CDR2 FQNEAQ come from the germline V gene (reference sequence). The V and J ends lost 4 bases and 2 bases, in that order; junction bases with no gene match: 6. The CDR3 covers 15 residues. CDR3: CASSSTGGIPYEQYF. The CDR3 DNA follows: TGTGCCAGCAGCTCGACAGGGGGTATCCCCTACGAGCAGTACTTC. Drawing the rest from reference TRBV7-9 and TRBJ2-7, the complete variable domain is DTGVSQNPRHKITKRGQNVTFRCDPISEHNRLYWYRQTLGQGPEFLTYFQNEAQLEKSRLLSDRFSAERPKGSFSTLEIQRTEQGDSAMYLCASSSTGGIPYEQYFGPGTRLTVT.

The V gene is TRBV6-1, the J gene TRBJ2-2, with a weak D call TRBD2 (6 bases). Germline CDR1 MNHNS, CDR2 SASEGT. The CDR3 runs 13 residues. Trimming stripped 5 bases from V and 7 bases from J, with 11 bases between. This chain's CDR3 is CASSYIADGELFF. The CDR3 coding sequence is TGTGCCAGCAGTTATATAGCGGACGGGGAGCTGTTTTTT.

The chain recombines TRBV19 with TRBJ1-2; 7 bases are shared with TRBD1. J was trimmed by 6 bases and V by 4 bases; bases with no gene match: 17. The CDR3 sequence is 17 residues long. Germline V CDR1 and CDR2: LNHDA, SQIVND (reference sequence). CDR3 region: CASSRTGARRYDDGYTF. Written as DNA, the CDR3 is TGTGCCAGTAGTAGAACAGGGGCCCGGCGATATGACGATGGCTACACCTTC. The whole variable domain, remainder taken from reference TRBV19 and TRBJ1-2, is DGGITQSPKYLFRKEGQNVTLSCEQNLNHDAMYWYRQDPGQGLRLIYYSQIVNDFQKGDIAEGYSVSREKKESFPLTVTSAQKNPTAFYLCASSRTGARRYDDGYTFGSGTRLTVV.

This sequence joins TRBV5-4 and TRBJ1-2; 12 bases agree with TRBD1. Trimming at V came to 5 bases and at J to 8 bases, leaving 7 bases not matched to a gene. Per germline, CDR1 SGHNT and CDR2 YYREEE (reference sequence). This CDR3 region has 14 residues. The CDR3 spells CASSWGQGAGGYTF. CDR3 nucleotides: TGTGCCAGCAGTTGGGGACAGGGGGCGGGCGGCTACACCTTC. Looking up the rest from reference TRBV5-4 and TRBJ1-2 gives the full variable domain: ETGVTQSPTHLIKTRGQQVTLRCSSQSGHNTVSWYQQALGQGPQFIFQYYREEENGRGNFPPRFSGLQFPNYSSELNVNALELDDSALYLCASSWGQGAGGYTFGSGTRLTVV.

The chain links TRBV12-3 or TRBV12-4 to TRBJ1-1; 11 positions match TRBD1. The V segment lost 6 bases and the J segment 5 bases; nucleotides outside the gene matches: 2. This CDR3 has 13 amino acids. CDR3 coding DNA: TGTGCCAGCAGCGGACAGGGGGCGACTGAAGCTTTCTTT. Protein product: CASSGQGATEAFF.

This CDR3 is CASSPSVGELFF. CDR3 DNA sequence: TGTGCCAGCAGTCCCTCTGTCGGGGAGCTGTTTTTT. This sequence joins TRBV12-3 or TRBV12-4 and TRBJ2-2; D uncertain. V dropped 5 bases and J dropped 7 bases, with 8 bases sitting between them. CDR3 length: 12 amino acids.

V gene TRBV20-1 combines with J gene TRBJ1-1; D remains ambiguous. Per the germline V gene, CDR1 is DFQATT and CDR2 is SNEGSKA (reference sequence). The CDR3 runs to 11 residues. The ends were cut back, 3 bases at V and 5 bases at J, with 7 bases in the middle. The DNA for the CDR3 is TGCAGTGCTAGTAGAGAGACTGAAGCTTTCTTT. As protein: CSASRETEAFF.

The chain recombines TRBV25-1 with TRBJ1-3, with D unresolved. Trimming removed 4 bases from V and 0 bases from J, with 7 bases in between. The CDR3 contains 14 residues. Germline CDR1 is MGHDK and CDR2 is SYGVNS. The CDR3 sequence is CASSARVSGNTIYF. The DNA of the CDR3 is TGTGCCAGCAGTGCGAGGGTCTCTGGAAACACCATATATTTT.

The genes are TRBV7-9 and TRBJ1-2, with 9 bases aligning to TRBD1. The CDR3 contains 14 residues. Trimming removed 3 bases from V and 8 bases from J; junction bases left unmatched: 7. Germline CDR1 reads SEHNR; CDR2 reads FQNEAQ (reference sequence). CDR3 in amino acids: CASSFGDREKGYTF. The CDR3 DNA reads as TGTGCCAGCAGCTTCGGGGACAGGGAGAAAGGCTACACCTTC.

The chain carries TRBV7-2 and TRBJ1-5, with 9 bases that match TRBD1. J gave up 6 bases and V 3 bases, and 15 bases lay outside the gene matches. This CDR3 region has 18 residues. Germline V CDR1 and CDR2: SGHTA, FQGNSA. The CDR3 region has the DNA TGTGCCAGCAGCTTTATCGGGACAGGGATTGGGGTCACTCAGCCCCAGCATTTT. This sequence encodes CASSFIGTGIGVTQPQHF.

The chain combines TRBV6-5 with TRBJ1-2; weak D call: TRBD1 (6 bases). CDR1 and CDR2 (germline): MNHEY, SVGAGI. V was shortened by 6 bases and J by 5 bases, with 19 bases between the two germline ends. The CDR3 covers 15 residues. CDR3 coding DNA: TGTGCCAGCAGACCCATGGGGGCCCCGTTATATGGCTACACCTTC. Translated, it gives CASRPMGAPLYGYTF.

CDR3 sequence: CASSLALGQTEAFF. CDR3 nucleotides: TGTGCCAGCAGCTTGGCATTAGGACAGACTGAAGCTTTCTTT. The chain uses TRBV5-4 and TRBJ1-1, with D possibly TRBD1 on 6 matching bases. V lost 0 bases, J lost 5 bases, and 11 bases lay in between. Germline lookup yields CDR1 SGHNT and CDR2 YYREEE (reference sequence). The CDR3 totals 14 residues.

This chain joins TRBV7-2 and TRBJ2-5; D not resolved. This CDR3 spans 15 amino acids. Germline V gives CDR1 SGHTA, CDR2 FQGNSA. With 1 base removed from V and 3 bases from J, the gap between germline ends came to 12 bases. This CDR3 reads CASSLGSLKKETQYF. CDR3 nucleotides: TGTGCCAGCAGCTTAGGATCTCTAAAAAAAGAGACCCAGTACTTC.

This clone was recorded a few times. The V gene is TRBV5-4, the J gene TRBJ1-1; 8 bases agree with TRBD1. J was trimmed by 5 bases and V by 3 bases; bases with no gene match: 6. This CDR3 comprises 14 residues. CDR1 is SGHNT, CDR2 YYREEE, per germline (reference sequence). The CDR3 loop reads CASSSGQGRTEAFF. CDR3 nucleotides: TGTGCCAGCAGCTCTGGACAGGGTCGGACTGAAGCTTTCTTT.

The CDR3 here is CALQGYQETQYF. The CDR3 DNA is TGTGCCCTCCAGGGGTACCAAGAGACCCAGTACTTC. The genes are TRBV6-5 and TRBJ2-5; a possible D gene is TRBD1 (6 bases). Germline-derived CDR1 and CDR2 are MNHEY and SVGAGI. The length of the CDR3 is 12 residues. The ends were cut back, 11 bases at V and 0 bases at J, with 10 bases in the middle.

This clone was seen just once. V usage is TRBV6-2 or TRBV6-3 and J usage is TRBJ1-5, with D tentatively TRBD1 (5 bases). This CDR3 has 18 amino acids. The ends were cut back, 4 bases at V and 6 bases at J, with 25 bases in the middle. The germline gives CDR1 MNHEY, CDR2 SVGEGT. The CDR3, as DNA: TGTGCCAGCAGTTCCCAACCCGTATCATTCCCCGGGGGTCAGCCCCAGCATTTT. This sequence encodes CASSSQPVSFPGGQPQHF.

DNA for the CDR3: TGTGCCAGCAGGCCCGGACAGGGAGGATCTGGGGCCAACGTCCTGACTTTC. This codes for CASRPGQGGSGANVLTF. The V gene is TRBV5-4, the J gene TRBJ2-6, with TRBD1 identical over 8 bases. The CDR3 extends over 17 amino acids. The J segment lost 1 base and the V segment lost 5 bases, leaving 8 bases of the junction unmatched. The germline CDR1 and CDR2 sequences are SGHNT and YYREEE (reference sequence). Full variable domain (remainder filled in from reference TRBV5-4 and TRBJ2-6): ETGVTQSPTHLIKTRGQQVTLRCSSQSGHNTVSWYQQALGQGPQFIFQYYREEENGRGNFPPRFSGLQFPNYSSELNVNALELDDSALYLCASRPGQGGSGANVLTFGAGSRLTVL.

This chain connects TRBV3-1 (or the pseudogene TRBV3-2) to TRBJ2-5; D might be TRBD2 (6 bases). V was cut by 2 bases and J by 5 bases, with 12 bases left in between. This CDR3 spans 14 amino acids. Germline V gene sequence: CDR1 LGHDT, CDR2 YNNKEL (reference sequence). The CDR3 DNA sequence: TGTGCCAGCAGCCAACGAGGCGGGAAGGAGACCCAGTACTTC. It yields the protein CASSQRGGKETQYF.

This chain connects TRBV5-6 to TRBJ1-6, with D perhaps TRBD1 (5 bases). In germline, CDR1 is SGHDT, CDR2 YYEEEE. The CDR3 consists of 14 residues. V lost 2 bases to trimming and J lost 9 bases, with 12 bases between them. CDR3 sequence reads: CASSLLQGGSPLHF. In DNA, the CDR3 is TGTGCCAGCAGCTTATTGCAGGGAGGTTCACCCCTCCACTTT.

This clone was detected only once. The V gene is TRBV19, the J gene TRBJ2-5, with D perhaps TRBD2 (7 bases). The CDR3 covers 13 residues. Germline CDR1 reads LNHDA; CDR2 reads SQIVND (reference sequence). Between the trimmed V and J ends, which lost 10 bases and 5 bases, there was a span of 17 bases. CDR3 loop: CATAGARGETQYF. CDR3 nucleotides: TGTGCCACCGCGGGGGCTAGGGGGGAGACCCAGTACTTC.